A selection of T cell receptor beta chains follows, all from one sample in a study of cytomegalovirus exposure and HLA in healthy donors. Sequenced by immunoSEQ multiplex PCR; TCRdb stores in-frame clones only, minus some. The sample comprises 130,000 or so clones, over 80% of which are singletons, and over 2% rests with the top ten. The sequenced sample was PBMCs. The receptors were gathered from a young man in good health and CMV-seronegative. The CDR3 runs from the conserved cysteine through the conserved F or W. Each record gives: D gene, clone size, J gene, V gene, CDR3 protein, CDR3 DNA. D genes are given only for firm matches. Clone size appears in some rows only: once, few, many, or a class for an expanded clone.

TRBD1	.	TRBJ1-2	TRBV19	CASWGQVGYGYTF	TGTGCCAGTTGGGGACAGGTCGGCTATGGCTACACCTTC
TRBD1	.	TRBJ2-1	TRBV5-6	CASSFLRQGFHEQFF	TGTGCCAGCAGTTTCTTGAGACAGGGGTTCCATGAGCAGTTCTTC
TRBD1	.	TRBJ2-7	TRBV5-1	CASSLGQGVTYEQYF	TGCGCCAGCAGCTTGGGACAGGGGGTCACCTACGAGCAGTACTTC
TRBD1	few	TRBJ1-2	TRBV19	CASSYGQANYGYTF	TGTGCCAGTAGTTACGGACAGGCTAACTATGGCTACACCTTC
.	once	TRBJ2-3	TRBV19	CASSIARVAGTDTQYF	TGTGCCAGTAGTATAGCTCGGGTAGCGGGCACAGATACGCAGTATTTT
TRBD1	.	TRBJ1-6	TRBV5-1	CASSSGGQGVQVGNSPLHF	TGCGCCAGCAGCTCAGGAGGACAGGGGGTTCAGGTTGGAAATTCACCCCTCCACTTT
TRBD2	once	TRBJ2-1	TRBV7-9	CASSISGTTNEQFF	TGTGCCAGCAGCATCTCCGGGACTACCAATGAGCAGTTCTTC
TRBD1	.	TRBJ2-7	TRBV10-1	CASSRTGGPYEQYF	TGCGCCAGCAGTCGGACAGGGGGTCCCTACGAGCAGTACTTC
.	.	TRBJ2-5	TRBV11-2	CASSLSQGPLRETQYF	TGTGCCAGCAGCTTATCCCAGGGGCCTCTTCGGGAGACCCAGTACTTC
TRBD2	.	TRBJ2-7	TRBV6-4	CASSSTPTSGGIYEQYF	TGTGCCAGCAGTTCTACCCCGACTAGCGGGGGGATCTACGAGCAGTACTTC
.	.	TRBJ2-5	TRBV7-9	CASSRRRRGGEETQYF	TGTGCCAGCAGCCGCCGACGTAGGGGGGGGGAAGAGACCCAGTACTTC
TRBD1	.	TRBJ2-7	TRBV7-6	CASSASGGSYEQYF	TGTGCCAGCAGCGCCTCAGGGGGTTCCTACGAGCAGTACTTC
.	.	TRBJ2-3	TRBV5-1	CASSLGDSPSTDTQYF	TGCGCCAGCAGCTTGGGCGACAGCCCAAGCACAGATACGCAGTATTTT
.	once	TRBJ2-3	TRBV13	CASSPPGGSSQYF	TGTGCCAGCAGCCCCCCAGGGGGGAGTTCGCAGTATTTT
.	.	TRBJ2-1	TRBV7-8	CASSARRQVSSYNEQFF	TGTGCCAGCTCCGCCAGACGACAGGTTAGCTCCTACAATGAGCAGTTCTTC
.	.	TRBJ1-3	TRBV10-2	CASSDRADTIYF	TGCGCCAGCAGTGACAGGGCGGACACCATATATTTT
TRBD2	once	TRBJ2-6	TRBV4-3	CASSRGLAGLPGANVLTF	TGCGCCAGCAGCCGCGGACTAGCGGGGCTACCTGGGGCCAACGTCCTGACTTTC
.	.	TRBJ2-7	TRBV10-2	CASSVSYEQYF	TGCGCCAGCAGCGTCTCCTACGAGCAGTACTTC
.	once	TRBJ1-2	TRBV4-3	CASSQIMGQGGYTF	TGCGCCAGCAGCCAAATAATGGGGCAGGGAGGCTACACCTTC
TRBD2	.	TRBJ2-7	TRBV5-1	CASSLELSASGGRSSYEQYF	TGCGCCAGCAGCTTGGAGTTGTCGGCTAGCGGGGGCCGAAGCTCCTACGAGCAGTACTTC
.	.	TRBJ2-5	TRBV15	CATSPLDTGETQYF	TGTGCCACCAGCCCCCTTGACACTGGAGAGACCCAGTACTTC
TRBD1	.	TRBJ1-6	TRBV5-6	CASSSNRGGNYNSPLHF	TGTGCCAGCAGCTCGAACAGGGGTGGTAACTATAATTCACCCCTCCACTTT
.	once	TRBJ1-5	TRBV7-8	CASSPVLNQPQHF	TGTGCCAGCAGCCCTGTACTCAATCAGCCCCAGCATTTT